The text below deals with one T cell receptor beta chain. Its antigen target is currently unknown. No base quality information exists; no much larger clone differs at one position. Counted from cysteine to phenylalanine, this CDR3 has 16 amino acids. Only the CDR3 part of the read is kept: 48 bases, read in frame from the first base. The germline V gene specifies MGHRA as CDR1 and YSYEKL as CDR2. V has 4 bases trimmed and J has 3 bases trimmed; junction bases matching no gene number 8. The data were taken from a study of blood T cell repertoires in COVID-19 (dated by TCRdb to the early 2020s). About the study as a whole: Collaborator samples came from the United States, Italy and Spain and covered acute and convalescent phases of COVID-19. The material from the prospective study consisted of cDNA or gDNA derived from T cells, B-cell-depleted T cells, or PBMCs. Deeply sampled blood TCRbeta repertoires from subjects exposed to, actively infected with, or recovered from COVID-19 were included in the dataset. The repertoires were made available in a free public database intended to serve as a resource for research on the immune response to SARS-CoV-2. The samples were drawn from the first 160 participants of the ongoing ImmuneRACE study and from 950 to 1,500 subjects provided by 6 global collaborators. The sample metadata nearly always contained a de-identified subject ID, COVID-19 status, age in years and sex. Where HLA class I and class II types were available, the types were taken from metadata supplied by the sample provider, not from assay-based typing. The paper's findings and limits, for the study overall: How much clinical and demographic metadata was included differed by source and by participant, and the metadata was provided uncurated.

TCRbeta CDR3 regions were amplified from genomic DNA using the immunoSEQ Assay, a bias-controlled multiplex PCR. Processing in the source paper ran as follows. Nucleated cell counts per sample were estimated from amplification of reference gene primers within the assay. To quantify the absolute abundance of each unique TCRbeta CDR3 rearrangement, sequence reads were collapsed and filtered. For each sample, productive Simpson clonality was calculated as the square root of Simpson's diversity index across productive rearrangements. TCRdb stores this immuneACCESS table with in-frame sequences only. Part of the clones is absent; in the studies checked, under half of the shortfall reflects unresolved V genes, and no reason is known for the rest. The V and J calls and clone size come from that table; D and trimming were worked out from the DNA. The sample table holds over 250,000 clones, of which around nine tenths were seen once. Around a tenth of the sample lies in the top ten.

A second Seattle source provided samples from volunteer blood donors who had recovered from COVID-19. Collaborating institutions collected whole blood in K2EDTA tubes following their own protocols. Collaborator samples were shipped for TCRbeta analysis as frozen whole blood, isolated PBMCs, or DNA extracted from either sample type. The sequence joins TRBV4-1 to TRBJ2-1; 8 nucleotides in the junction match TRBD1. The receptor was derived from a man in his forties who had recovered from COVID-19. The sample comprised peripheral blood. The nucleotide sequence reads TGCGCCAGCAGCCCCTTAGGGACAGGCCTCTACAATGAGCAGTTCTTC. It specifies CASSPLGTGLYNEQFF.